This entry concerns a single T cell receptor (beta chain). The clone's antigen remains unknown. The input lacks base qualities; no much larger clone sits a single base away. The CDR3 measures 13 amino acids from cysteine to phenylalanine. The sequence is cut down to CDR3 DNA, 39 bases in frame from base 1. Deletion took 4 bases off V and 4 bases off J, with a span of 10 bases between the germline ends. CDR1 and CDR2 are read off the germline V gene (reference sequence) as DFQATT and SNEGSKA. This sample stems from a study of CD8+CD57+ T cells in acquired aplastic anemia (dated by TCRdb to the late 2010s). As for the study more broadly: On average, sorted CD4+ and CD8+ cells yielded approximately 3 ug of extracted DNA, with a range of about 0.17 to 27.4 ug. CD8+CD57+ expansion was defined as a frequency above the mean frequency observed in healthy subjects.

Patients chosen for sequencing had shown expansion of CD8+CD57+ cells by flow cytometry. Every patient had a diagnosis of severe acquired aplastic anemia based on International Study of Aplastic Anemia and Agranulocytosis and Camitta criteria. No patient had received any therapy when blood was sampled. TCR repertoires of sorted CD4+ and CD8+ blood T cells from severe aplastic anemia patients and healthy subjects were deep-sequenced in the study. Patients were enrolled under clinicaltrials.gov protocols 00001620, 01623167, 00001397, 00071045, 00081523 and 00961064 in the USA. Ficoll-Paque density gradient centrifugation was used to isolate peripheral blood mononuclear cells. Before DNA extraction, CD4+ and CD8+ T cells were sorted by FACS or by magnetic beads. TCR beta VDJ combination and CDR3 sequence profiling used genomic DNA as the template. An Illumina HiSeq 2000 was used for TCR repertoire sequencing. In the authors' own workflow: TRBV/TRBJ rearrangement plots, CDR3 size and DJ length profiles, and Simpson's diversity index were used to evaluate the repertoires. The most abundant DNA sequence in the deep sequencing data was defined as the immunodominant clone. CDR3 amino acid sequences were screened for sharing across subjects and were compared with published repertoires and the VDJdb database. Using fastp trimming at Q25 and MiXCR clonotype assembly, TCRdb reanalyzed the public sequencing data and kept in-frame beta chains. Each entry merges the rows of one CDR3 protein and shows their most common DNA and genes. V and J calls and clone size were set by TCRdb, not the authors. The sample records about 170,000 distinct CDR3 sequences, around 50% of which are singletons. About 1.2% of the sample goes to the ten largest clones.

Study-level results and caveats: Patients and healthy controls showed no significant difference in CD8+ Simpson's diversity (P=0.060). Approximately 31 CD8+ CDR3 sequences were found in both patients and controls but appeared to be highly expressed in patients and within the immunodominant clones of the patients.

Specimen: sorted CD4+, CD8+, or CD8+CD57+ T cells (not recorded which) from PBMCs. This TCR was recovered from a human donor with aplastic anemia. The V gene is TRBV20-1 and the J gene is TRBJ1-4, with TRBD1 as a weak D call on 6 bases. The bases read TGCAGTGCTACAGGGGCCGGTAATGAAAAACTGTTTTTT. Translated, this is CSATGAGNEKLFF.